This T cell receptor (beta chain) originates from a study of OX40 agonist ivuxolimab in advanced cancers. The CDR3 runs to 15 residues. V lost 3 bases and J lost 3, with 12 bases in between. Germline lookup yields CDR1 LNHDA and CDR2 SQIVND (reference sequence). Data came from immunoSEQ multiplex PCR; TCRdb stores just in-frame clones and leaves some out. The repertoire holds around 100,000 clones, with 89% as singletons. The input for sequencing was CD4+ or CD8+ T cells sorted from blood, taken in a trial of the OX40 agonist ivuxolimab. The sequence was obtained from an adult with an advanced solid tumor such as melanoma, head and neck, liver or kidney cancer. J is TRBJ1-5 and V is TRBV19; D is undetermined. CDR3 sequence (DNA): TGTGCCAGTAGTATCATGACGGACCCCAATCAGCCCCAGCATTTT. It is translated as CASSIMTDPNQPQHF.